This T cell receptor beta chain was recovered during a study of T cell changes during pregnancy in multiple sclerosis. Profiling relied on immunoSEQ multiplex PCR, and the TCRdb table lists in-frame clones only, not all of them. There are roughly 100,000 clones in the sample; more than 85% occur only once, and 2.5% to 4% lies in the top ten. The V gene end was trimmed by 7 bases and the J gene end by 6 bases; junction bases not matched to a gene: 8. CDR3 length: 14 residues. In germline, CDR1 is SNHLY, CDR2 FYNNEI. The TCR was taken from a female donor with multiple sclerosis, enrolled in a pregnancy study. The sample consisted of peripheral blood, taken in the second trimester of pregnancy. The V gene is TRBV2, the J gene TRBJ2-1; TRBD1 matches 8 bases. The CDR3: CASKDRVNFNEQFF. The CDR3 DNA reads TGTGCCAGCAAGGACAGGGTAAATTTCAATGAGCAGTTCTTC.